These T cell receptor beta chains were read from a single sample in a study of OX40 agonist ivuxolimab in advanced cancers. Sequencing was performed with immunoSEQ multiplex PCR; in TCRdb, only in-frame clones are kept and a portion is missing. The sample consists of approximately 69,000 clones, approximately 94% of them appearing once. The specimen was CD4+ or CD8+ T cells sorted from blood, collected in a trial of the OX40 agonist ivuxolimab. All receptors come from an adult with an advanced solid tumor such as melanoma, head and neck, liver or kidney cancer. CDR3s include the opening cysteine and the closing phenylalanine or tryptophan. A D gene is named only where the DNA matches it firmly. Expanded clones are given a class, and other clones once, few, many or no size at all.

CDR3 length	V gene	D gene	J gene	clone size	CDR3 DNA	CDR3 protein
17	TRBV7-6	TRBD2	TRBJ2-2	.	TGTGCCAGCAGCTTGGGACTAGCGGGAGATTTTATGGGGGAGCTGTTTTTT	CASSLGLAGDFMGELFF
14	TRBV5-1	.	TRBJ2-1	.	TGCGCCAGCAGCATCGTGGGGGTACACAATGAGCAGTTCTTC	CASSIVGVHNEQFF
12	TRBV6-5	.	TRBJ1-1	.	TGTGCCAGCAGTTACGGCCCCACTGAAGCTTTCTTT	CASSYGPTEAFF
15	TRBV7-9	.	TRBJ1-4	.	TGTGCCAGCAGCTCCTACAGGGCAGGGAATGAAAAACTGTTTTTT	CASSSYRAGNEKLFF
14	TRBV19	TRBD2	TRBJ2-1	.	TGTGCCAGTAGTATCCGGGGGGGTTACAATGAGCAGTTCTTC	CASSIRGGYNEQFF
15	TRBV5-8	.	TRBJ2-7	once	TGTGCCAGCAGCCGGTCTCTGACTGTTACCTACGAGCAGTACTTC	CASSRSLTVTYEQYF
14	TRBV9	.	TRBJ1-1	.	TGTGCCAGCAGCGTCGGCTCGGGAGCCACTGAAGCTTTCTTT	CASSVGSGATEAFF
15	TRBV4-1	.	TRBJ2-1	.	TGCGCCAGCAGCCAAGTTTCGGGGGCGGGGGATGAGCAGTTCTTC	CASSQVSGAGDEQFF
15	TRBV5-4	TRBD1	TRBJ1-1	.	TGTGCCAGCAGCTTAGGACAGGGGCTGAACACTGAAGCTTTCTTT	CASSLGQGLNTEAFF
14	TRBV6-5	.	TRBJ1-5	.	TGTGCCAGCAGTTTGGGAGGGCCCAATCAGCCCCAGCATTTT	CASSLGGPNQPQHF
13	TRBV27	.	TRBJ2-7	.	TGTGCCAGCAGTTTATCATCAGCTCGCGAGCAGTACTTC	CASSLSSAREQYF
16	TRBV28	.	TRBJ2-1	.	TGTGCCAGCAGTCACCTGACAGTGCGGGTTATTCGTGAGCAGTTCTTC	CASSHLTVRVIREQFF
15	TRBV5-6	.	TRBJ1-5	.	TGTGCCAGCAGCTTCCAGGGCAGCCATCGAGAGCCCCAGCATTTT	CASSFQGSHREPQHF
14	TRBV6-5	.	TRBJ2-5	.	TGTGCCAGCAGAAACCGGGACGCCCAAGAGACCCAGTACTTC	CASRNRDAQETQYF